The sequence of this T cell receptor (beta chain) was determined in a study of cytomegalovirus exposure and HLA in healthy donors. In nominal health when sampled, donors likely had unrecorded immune exposures nonetheless. Note on this clone: Its antigen is currently unknown.

Amplification used 60 Vbeta primers and 13 Jbeta primers. The assay was immunoSEQ multiplex PCR, and TCRdb's table has in-frame clones only and misses some. The sample lists around 200,000 clones; around 70% were seen once. Whole-study findings and limits: One cluster of highly shared sequence variants probably arose as a sequencing artifact. A later analysis appeared to link common viral pathogens to several of the most significant clusters. Earlier results showed most TCR beta V segments being productive about 87% or about 30% of the time.

From germline, CDR1 is LNHDA and CDR2 SQIVND (reference sequence). The CDR3 has 15 residues. The V end lost 3 bases, the J end lost 3 bases, and 12 bases lay between the germline ends. The clonotype comes from a male donor in good health and CMV-seronegative. V gene TRBV19 combines with J gene TRBJ1-5; D is uncertain. Material for sequencing was PBMCs. CDR3 nucleotide sequence: TGTGCCAGTAGTATTTGGGCAGCCCTCAATCAGCCCCAGCATTTT. Protein: CASSIWAALNQPQHF.